The TCR beta chain described here comes from a study of blood T cell repertoires in COVID-19. Per the study methods: Amplification of reference gene primers was used by the study to estimate nucleated cell counts. The protocol was immunoSEQ multiplex PCR, while the TCRdb copy is restricted to in-frame clones and leaves out a portion. V and J calls and clone size come straight from that table; D and trimming were deduced from the DNA. The sample lists 75,000 to 95,000 clones; approximately 74% were seen once. The J segment lost 9 bases and the V segment lost 9 bases, leaving 10 bases of the junction unmatched. Germline assignment: CDR1 LNHDA and CDR2 SQIVND (reference sequence). The CDR3 covers 14 residues.

The receptor's source is a man aged 70 or older with COVID-19, enrolled during active disease. The sequencing input was peripheral blood. V is TRBV19 and J is TRBJ2-1; 11 nucleotides match TRBD2. Written as DNA, the CDR3 is TGTGCCAGCCAAATAGCGGGAGGGCCGAGTGAGCAGTTCTTC. Translated, it gives CASQIAGGPSEQFF. Filled out from reference TRBV19 and TRBJ2-1, the complete variable domain reads DGGITQSPKYLFRKEGQNVTLSCEQNLNHDAMYWYRQDPGQGLRLIYYSQIVNDFQKGDIAEGYSVSREKKESFPLTVTSAQKNPTAFYLCASQIAGGPSEQFFGPGTRLTVL.